This T cell receptor beta chain was sequenced in a study of T cells in Graves' hyperthyroidism and ophthalmopathy. The study, taken as a whole, reports: In validation, the model predicted ophthalmopathy. These predictions came a median roughly six months before onset.

Researchers took RNA transcripts and amplified the TCR beta CDR3 regions from them. First-round RT-PCR targeting the TCR CDR3 was performed with the HTBI primer set. MiXCR, run by TCRdb on the multiplex PCR reads, gives a single entry per CDR3 protein. The sample shows about 180,000 distinct CDR3 sequences, roughly 10% of them seen only once. This clonotype appeared many times. Its antigen is currently unknown. The CDR3 runs to 14 residues. V dropped 3 bases and J dropped 0 bases, with 11 bases sitting between them. CDR1 and CDR2 from the germline V gene are GTSNPN and SVGIG (reference sequence). The specimen sequenced was blood. The clonotype originates from a woman in her late teens or twenties with Graves' hyperthyroidism that later progressed to Graves' ophthalmopathy. The V gene is TRBV30, the J gene TRBJ1-1, with D possibly being TRBD1 (5 bases). DNA of the CDR3: TGTGCCTGGAGGACGACAGTTATGAACACTGAAGCTTTCTTT. It specifies CAWRTTVMNTEAFF.